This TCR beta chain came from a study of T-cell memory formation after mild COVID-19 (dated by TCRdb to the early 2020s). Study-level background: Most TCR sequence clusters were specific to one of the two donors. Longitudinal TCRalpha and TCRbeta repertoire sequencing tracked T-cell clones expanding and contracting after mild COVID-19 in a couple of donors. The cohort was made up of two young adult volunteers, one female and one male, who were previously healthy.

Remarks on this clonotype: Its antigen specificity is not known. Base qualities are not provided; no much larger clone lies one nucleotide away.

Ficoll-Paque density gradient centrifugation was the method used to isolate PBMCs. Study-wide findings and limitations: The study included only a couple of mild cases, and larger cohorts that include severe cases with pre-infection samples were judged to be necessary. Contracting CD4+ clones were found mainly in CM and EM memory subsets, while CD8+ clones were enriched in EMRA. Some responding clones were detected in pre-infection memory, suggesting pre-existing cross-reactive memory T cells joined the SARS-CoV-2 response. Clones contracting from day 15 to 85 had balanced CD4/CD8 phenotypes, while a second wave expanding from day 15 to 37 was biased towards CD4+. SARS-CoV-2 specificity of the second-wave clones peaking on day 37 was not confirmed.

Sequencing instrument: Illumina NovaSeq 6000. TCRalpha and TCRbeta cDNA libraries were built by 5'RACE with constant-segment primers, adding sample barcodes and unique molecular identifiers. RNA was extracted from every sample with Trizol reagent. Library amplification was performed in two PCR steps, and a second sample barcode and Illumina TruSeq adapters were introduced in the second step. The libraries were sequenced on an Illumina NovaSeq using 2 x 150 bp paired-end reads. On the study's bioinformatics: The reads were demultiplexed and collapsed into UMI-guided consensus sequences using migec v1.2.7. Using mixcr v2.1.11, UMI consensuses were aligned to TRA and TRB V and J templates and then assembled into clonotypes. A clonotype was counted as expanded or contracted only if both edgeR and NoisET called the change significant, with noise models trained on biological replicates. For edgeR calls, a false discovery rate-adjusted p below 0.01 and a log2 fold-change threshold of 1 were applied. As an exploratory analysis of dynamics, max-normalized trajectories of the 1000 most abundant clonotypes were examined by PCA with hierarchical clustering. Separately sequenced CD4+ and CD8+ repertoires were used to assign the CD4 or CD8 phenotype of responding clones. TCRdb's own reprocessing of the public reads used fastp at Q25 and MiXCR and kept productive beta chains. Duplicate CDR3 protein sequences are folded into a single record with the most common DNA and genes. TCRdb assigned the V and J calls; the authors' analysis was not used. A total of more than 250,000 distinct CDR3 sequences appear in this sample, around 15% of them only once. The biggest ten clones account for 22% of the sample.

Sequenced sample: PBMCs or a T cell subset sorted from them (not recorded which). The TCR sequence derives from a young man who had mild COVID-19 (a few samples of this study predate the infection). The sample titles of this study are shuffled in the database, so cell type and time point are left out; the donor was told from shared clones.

Here is the DNA: TGCAGTGCTGACTTCCCAGGGGGCGTCACTGAAGCTTTCTTT. Translation gives CSADFPGGVTEAFF. The V and J segments used are TRBV20-1 and TRBJ1-1, with 8 bases in between that match TRBD1. CDR1 and CDR2 (DFQATT, SNEGSKA) derive from the germline V gene (reference sequence). V is cut back by 5 bases and J by 4 bases, with 9 bases in the junction unmatched. Including the terminal cysteine and phenylalanine, the CDR3 comprises 14 residues. CDR3 DNA is the only sequence kept; it has 42 bases, read in frame from the first base.